Listed here are 4 T cell receptor beta chains from one sample, sequenced in a study of cytomegalovirus exposure and HLA in healthy donors. This PCR relied on a set of 60 Vbeta primers and 13 Jbeta primers. The data were produced by immunoSEQ multiplex PCR, yet TCRdb's version contains in-frame clones alone and is incomplete. This sample has approximately 160,000 clones, with approximately 84% found just once. Sequencing was performed on PBMCs. These TCRs come from a girl aged 10-17 years in good health and CMV-seropositive.

The chain employs TRBV19 and TRBJ1-3, with no clear D. Trimming took 6 bases from V and 7 from J, leaving 7 bases between them. Germline V gene data show CDR1 as LNHDA and CDR2 as SQIVND (reference sequence). The CDR3 runs 11 residues. CDR3 sequence reads: CASSQANTIYF. In DNA, the CDR3 is TGTGCCAGTAGCCAGGCGAACACCATATATTTT.

This rearrangement joins TRBV5-1 to TRBJ2-7; D unclear. The CDR3 length is 14 residues. The V gene's germline CDR1 is SGHRS and CDR2 YFSETQ. V lost 0 bases, J lost 7 bases, and 14 bases lay in between. CDR3 sequence reads: CASSLDTELKEQYF. CDR3 coding DNA: TGCGCCAGCAGCTTGGATACCGAGTTGAAGGAGCAGTACTTC.

This sequence joins TRBV6-1 and TRBJ2-1; D might be TRBD1 (6 bases). The germline gives CDR1 MNHNS, CDR2 SASEGT. Trimming removed 6 bases from V and 5 bases from J, with 20 bases in between. The CDR3 totals 16 residues. CDR3 protein: CASREYLRGLDNEQFF. The CDR3 coding sequence is TGTGCCAGCAGAGAATACCTCAGGGGCCTGGACAATGAGCAGTTCTTC.

The chain links TRBV7-2 to TRBJ2-5; 12 nucleotides line up with TRBD2. This CDR3 spans 16 amino acids. Unmatched junction bases numbered 10, after V lost 6 bases and J lost 5 bases. Germline CDR1 SGHTA, CDR2 FQGNSA. The CDR3 bases are TGTGCCAGCAGGGCTAGCGGGGGGGCTATCTCGGAGACCCAGTACTTC. Its translation: CASRASGGAISETQYF.